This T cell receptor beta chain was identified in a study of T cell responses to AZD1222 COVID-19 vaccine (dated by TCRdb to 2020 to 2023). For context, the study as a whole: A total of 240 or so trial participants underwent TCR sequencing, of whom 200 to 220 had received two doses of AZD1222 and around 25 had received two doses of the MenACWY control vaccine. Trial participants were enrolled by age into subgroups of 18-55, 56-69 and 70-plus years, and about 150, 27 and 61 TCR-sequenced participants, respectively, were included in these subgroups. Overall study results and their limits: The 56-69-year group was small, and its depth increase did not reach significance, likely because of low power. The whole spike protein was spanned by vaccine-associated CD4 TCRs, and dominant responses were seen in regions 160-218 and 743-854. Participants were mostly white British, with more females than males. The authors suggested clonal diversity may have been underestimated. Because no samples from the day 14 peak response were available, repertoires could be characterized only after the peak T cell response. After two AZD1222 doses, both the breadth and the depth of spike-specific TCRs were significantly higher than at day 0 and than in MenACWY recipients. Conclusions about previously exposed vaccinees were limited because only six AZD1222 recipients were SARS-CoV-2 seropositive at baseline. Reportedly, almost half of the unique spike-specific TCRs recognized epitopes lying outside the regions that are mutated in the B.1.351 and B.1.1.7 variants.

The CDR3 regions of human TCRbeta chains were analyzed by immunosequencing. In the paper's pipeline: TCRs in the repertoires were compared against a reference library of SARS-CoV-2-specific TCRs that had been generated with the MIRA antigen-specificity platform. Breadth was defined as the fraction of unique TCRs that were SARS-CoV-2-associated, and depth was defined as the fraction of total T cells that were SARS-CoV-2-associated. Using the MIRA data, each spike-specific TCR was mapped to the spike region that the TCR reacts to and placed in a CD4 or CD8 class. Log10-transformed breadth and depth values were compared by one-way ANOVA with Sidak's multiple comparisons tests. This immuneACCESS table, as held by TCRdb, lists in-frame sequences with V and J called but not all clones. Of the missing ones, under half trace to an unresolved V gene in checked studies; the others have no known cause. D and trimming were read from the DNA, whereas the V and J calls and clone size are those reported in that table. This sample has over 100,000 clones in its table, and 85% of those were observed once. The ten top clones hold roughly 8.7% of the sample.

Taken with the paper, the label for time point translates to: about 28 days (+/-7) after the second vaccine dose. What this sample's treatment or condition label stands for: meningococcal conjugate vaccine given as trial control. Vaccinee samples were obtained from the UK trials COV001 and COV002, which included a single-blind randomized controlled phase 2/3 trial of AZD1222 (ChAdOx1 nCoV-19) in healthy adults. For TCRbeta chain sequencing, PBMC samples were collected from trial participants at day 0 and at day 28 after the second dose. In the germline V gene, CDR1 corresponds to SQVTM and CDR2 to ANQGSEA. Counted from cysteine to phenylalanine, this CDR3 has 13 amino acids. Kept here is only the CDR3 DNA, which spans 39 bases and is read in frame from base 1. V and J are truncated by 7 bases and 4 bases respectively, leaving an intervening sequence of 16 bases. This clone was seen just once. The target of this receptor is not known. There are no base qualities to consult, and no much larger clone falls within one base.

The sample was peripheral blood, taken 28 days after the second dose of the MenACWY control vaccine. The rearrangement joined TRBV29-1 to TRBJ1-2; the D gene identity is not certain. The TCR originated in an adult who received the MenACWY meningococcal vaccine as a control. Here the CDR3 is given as CSARAPRGYGYTF. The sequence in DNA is TGCAGCGCCCGGGCCCCTCGGGGCTATGGCTACACCTTC.